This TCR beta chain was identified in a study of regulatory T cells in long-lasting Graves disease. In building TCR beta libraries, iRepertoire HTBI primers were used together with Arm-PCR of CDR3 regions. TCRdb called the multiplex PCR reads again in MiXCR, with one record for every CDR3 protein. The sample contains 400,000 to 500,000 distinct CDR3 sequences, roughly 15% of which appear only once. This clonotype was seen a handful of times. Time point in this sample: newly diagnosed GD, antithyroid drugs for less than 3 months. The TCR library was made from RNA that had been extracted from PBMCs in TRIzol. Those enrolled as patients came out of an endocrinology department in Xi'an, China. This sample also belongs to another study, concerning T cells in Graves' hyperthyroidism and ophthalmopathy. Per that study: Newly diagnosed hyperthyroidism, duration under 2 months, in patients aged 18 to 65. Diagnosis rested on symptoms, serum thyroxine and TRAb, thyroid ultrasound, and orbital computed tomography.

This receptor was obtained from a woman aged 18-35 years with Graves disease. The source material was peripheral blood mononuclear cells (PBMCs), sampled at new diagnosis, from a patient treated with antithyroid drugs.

The chain's CDR3 is CASSHAQAPKAGGSSYNEQFF. In nucleotides, the CDR3 is TGCGCCAGCAGCCACGCCCAAGCCCCCAAAGCGGGAGGGAGCTCCTACAATGAGCAGTTCTTC. The chain combines TRBV4-1 with TRBJ2-1; 10 nucleotides match TRBD2. Germline V gives CDR1 MGHRA, CDR2 YSYEKL. This CDR3 comprises 21 residues. Germline trimming cut 3 bases from V and 0 bases from J; bases unmatched to any gene: 17.